The clone carrying this T cell receptor beta chain was detected once. Antigen unknown. The sample belongs to a study of cytomegalovirus exposure and HLA in healthy donors. Study-level points and caveats: Among TCR beta chains, those listed as cytomegalovirus-associated numbered over 150. In the analysis, some V segments, TRBV6-2 and TRBV6-3 included, were excluded as indistinguishable.

The PCR employed 60 Vbeta primers together with 13 Jbeta primers. In the authors' workflow: About 12 million shared chains were among the roughly 80 million unique TCR beta chains that a later analysis counted. The data were produced by immunoSEQ multiplex PCR, yet TCRdb's version contains in-frame clones alone and is incomplete. D and trimming were read from the DNA, whereas the V and J calls and clone size are those reported in that table. Among about 130,000 clones listed, about 73% were seen once. The CDR3 runs to 15 residues. V dropped 7 bases and J dropped 6 bases, with 19 bases sitting between them. Germline V gene lookup returns CDR1 MNHNS and CDR2 SASEGT.

Sequenced sample: PBMCs. This rearrangement joins TRBV6-1 to TRBJ1-5; D might be TRBD1 (6 bases). This sequence was found in a human donor in good health. The CDR3 reads CASTIDGGAAQPQHF. As DNA, the CDR3 is TGTGCCAGCACCATCGACGGGGGGGCCGCTCAGCCCCAGCATTTT.